A single sample is the source of the 21 T cell receptor beta chains below, sequenced in a study of control samples from healthy donors and cancer patients. Assay: immunoSEQ multiplex PCR; the TCRdb copy retains only in-frame clones and omits some. The table lists approximately 180,000 clones, around 90% of them singletons, with around 2.2% in the top ten. The sequenced sample consisted of blood. These TCRs come from a woman between 40 and 50 years old in good health.

This chain uses TRBV5-1 with TRBJ2-6; D perhaps matches TRBD2 (7 bases). This CDR3 is 17 amino acids long. Deletions cut 1 base from V and 1 base from J, with 12 bases between. The germline gives CDR1 SGHRS, CDR2 YFSETQ. This chain's CDR3 is CASSLMGGQSGANVLTF. As DNA, the CDR3 is TGCGCCAGCAGCTTGATGGGGGGGCAATCTGGGGCCAACGTCCTGACTTTC.

The chain links TRBV5-6 to TRBJ1-6, with unresolved D. Germline loops: CDR1 SGHDT, CDR2 YYEEEE. The CDR3 loop spans 12 amino acids. The V end lost 4 bases, the J end lost 9 bases, and 8 bases lay between the germline ends. The CDR3 DNA follows: TGTGCCAGCAGCCGTTGGACTTCACCCCTCCACTTT. Encoded protein: CASSRWTSPLHF.

The rearrangement joins TRBV3-1 (or the pseudogene TRBV3-2) to TRBJ2-5; no clear D gene. Germline V lookup: CDR1 LGHDT, CDR2 YNNKEL (reference sequence). V lost 0 bases and J lost 5, with 10 bases in between. This CDR3 has 14 residues. The CDR3 DNA reads TGTGCCAGCAGCCAAGAGGTAGTCATGGAGACCCAGTACTTC. Amino acid sequence: CASSQEVVMETQYF.

About this clone: This same CDR3 is encoded by further DNA sequences in the sample. The V gene is TRBV5-1, the J gene TRBJ1-3; no clear D. The germline gives CDR1 SGHRS, CDR2 YFSETQ. Trimming removed 0 bases from V and 0 bases from J, with 4 bases in between. CDR3 size: 14 residues. CDR3 in amino acids: CASSLEGSGNTIYF. For the CDR3, the DNA is TGCGCCAGCAGCTTGGAAGGCTCTGGAAACACCATATATTTT.

This chain connects TRBV5-4 to TRBJ2-3; D assignment may be TRBD1 or TRBD2 (5 bases each). The CDR3 is 15 residues long. Germline lookup yields CDR1 SGHNT and CDR2 YYREEE (reference sequence). The V end was cut by 3 bases, the J end by 2 bases, with 13 bases between. CDR3: CASSSGAAITDTQYF. The CDR3 coding sequence is TGTGCCAGCAGCTCCGGGGCAGCAATCACAGATACGCAGTATTTT.

This sequence joins TRBV12-3 or TRBV12-4 and TRBJ2-7, with no clear D. The CDR3 has 13 amino acids. V was pared by 3 bases and J by 5 bases, with 11 bases between. CDR3 in DNA: TGTGCCAGCAGTTTGGATGTCGGAGACGAGCAGTACTTC. Its protein product is CASSLDVGDEQYF.

This clone was seen more than once but under ten times. CDR3 protein: CASSQDYMISYNSPLHF. The DNA for the CDR3 is TGTGCCAGCAGCCAGGATTACATGATCTCCTATAATTCACCCCTCCACTTT. The rearrangement uses TRBV4-2 and TRBJ1-6; D is ambiguous. Between the trimmed V and J ends, which lost 3 bases and 0 bases, there was a span of 12 bases. The CDR3 length is 17 residues. The germline CDR1 and CDR2 sequences are LGHNA and YNFKEQ.

J is TRBJ2-3 and V is TRBV5-1; tentative D call: TRBD2 (6 bases). CDR1 is SGHRS, CDR2 YFSETQ, per germline. The V gene lost 4 bases and the J gene lost 6 bases, with 9 bases spanning the gap. The CDR3 is 12 residues long. This CDR3 is CASSISGDTQYF. The CDR3 DNA sequence: TGCGCCAGCAGCATCAGCGGGGATACGCAGTATTTT.

The CDR3 loop is CASSENEGGRQYF. DNA for the CDR3: TGTGCCAGCAGTGAAAATGAGGGGGGCAGGCAGTACTTC. The rearrangement links TRBV6-1 to TRBJ2-7; D could derive from TRBD1 or TRBD2 (6 bases each). The CDR3 covers 13 residues. Per the germline V gene, CDR1 is MNHNS and CDR2 is SASEGT. Trimming removed 2 bases at V and 9 bases at J, with 14 bases between.

The chain has TRBV5-1 and TRBJ2-1; TRBD1 matches at 9 bases. The CDR3 totals 13 residues. CDR1 SGHRS and CDR2 YFSETQ come from the germline V gene. V shed 0 bases, J shed 16 bases, and the junction held 8 bases outside the gene matches. The CDR3 region is CASSLALDRGIFF. The CDR3 DNA reads TGCGCCAGCAGCTTGGCCTTGGACAGGGGAATCTTCTTC.

The chain has TRBV9 and TRBJ2-2, with D hard to call. CDR1 and CDR2 from the germline V gene are SGDLS and YYNGEE. V lost 3 bases and J lost 5, with 8 bases in between. The CDR3 has 13 amino acids. Written as DNA, the CDR3 is TGTGCCAGCAGCGCCGGAACAACCGGGGAGCTGTTTTTT. This encodes CASSAGTTGELFF. Based on the CDR3 plus reference TRBV9 and TRBJ2-2, the full variable domain is DSGVTQTPKHLITATGQRVTLRCSPRSGDLSVYWYQQSLDQGLQFLIQYYNGEERAKGNILERFSAQQFPDLHSELNLSSLELGDSALYFCASSAGTTGELFFGEGSRLTVL.

The rearrangement links TRBV4-1 to TRBJ2-1; D gene unclear. The V end lost 0 bases, the J end lost 6 bases, and 15 bases lay between the germline ends. The CDR3 length is 16 residues. The germline V gene encodes CDR1 MGHRA and CDR2 YSYEKL. CDR3 in amino acids: CASSQDQFRQPNEQFF. The CDR3, as DNA: TGCGCCAGCAGCCAAGATCAATTTAGGCAGCCCAATGAGCAGTTCTTC.

This clone came up once. CDR3 protein: CASSPPGVYEQYF. CDR3 bases: TGCGCCAGCTCACCCCCGGGGGTCTACGAGCAGTACTTC. The chain uses TRBV10-2 and TRBJ2-7, with a weak D call TRBD2 (6 bases). The CDR3 consists of 13 residues. Germline CDR1 reads WSHSY; CDR2 reads SAAADI. The V gene lost 8 bases and the J gene lost 3 bases, with 14 bases spanning the gap.

The chain is built from TRBV11-3 and TRBJ2-3; no definite D call. Trimming left V 8 bases short and J 6 bases short, with 12 bases between. Germline CDR1 is SGHNT and CDR2 is YENEEA. CDR3 length: 12 amino acids. The CDR3 is CASSKKADTQYF. The DNA for the CDR3 is TGTGCCAGCTCTAAAAAGGCCGATACGCAGTATTTT.

The chain uses TRBV23-1 and TRBJ1-2; D is undetermined. TRBV23-1 is treated as an ORF (open reading frame) with a function not yet certain. The V end was cut by 8 bases, the J end by 5 bases, with 12 bases between. This CDR3 has 12 residues. The CDR3 sequence: CASRAGRYGYTF. CDR3 bases: TGCGCCAGCCGTGCGGGGAGATATGGCTACACCTTC.

This clone turned up a few times. The chain employs TRBV6-5 and TRBJ2-4, with a tentative D call TRBD2 (7 bases). The CDR3 loop spans 14 amino acids. Trimming left V 7 bases short and J 5 bases short, with 15 bases between. Germline loops: CDR1 MNHEY, CDR2 SVGAGI. The CDR3 protein is CASTIGGAQNIQYF. The CDR3 DNA reads as TGTGCCAGCACTATAGGGGGGGCCCAAAACATTCAGTACTTC.

The chain is built from TRBV4-1 and TRBJ2-7; D perhaps matches TRBD1 (7 bases). Germline V gives CDR1 MGHRA, CDR2 YSYEKL. The ends were cut back, 0 bases at V and 3 bases at J, with 21 bases in the middle. The CDR3 length is 18 residues. CDR3 sequence reads: CASSQDPGQGGDYYEQYF. CDR3 nucleotides: TGCGCCAGCAGCCAAGATCCGGGGCAGGGGGGTGACTACTACGAGCAGTACTTC.

The rearrangement joins TRBV18 to TRBJ1-1, with D possibly being TRBD1 (5 bases). This CDR3 contains 14 residues. Germline V gives CDR1 KGHSH, CDR2 LQKENI. Trimming left V 3 bases short and J 0 bases short, with 8 bases between. In DNA, the CDR3 is TGTGCCAGCTCACCTGACAGTATGAACACTGAAGCTTTCTTT. Protein sequence: CASSPDSMNTEAFF. Complete variable domain (other parts from reference TRBV18 and TRBJ1-1): NAGVMQNPRHLVRRRGQEARLRCSPMKGHSHVYWYRQLPEEGLKFMVYLQKENIIDESGMPKERFSAEFPKEGPSILRIQQVVRGDSAAYFCASSPDSMNTEAFFGQGTRLTVV.

The rearrangement links TRBV27 to TRBJ2-5; D unresolved. Germline V gene sequence: CDR1 MNHEY, CDR2 SMNVEV (reference sequence). V was trimmed by 4 bases and J by 2 bases, leaving 5 bases between them. The CDR3 has 12 residues. CDR3 amino acids: CASSSQQETQYF. Here the CDR3 DNA reads TGTGCCAGCAGTTCCCAACAAGAGACCCAGTACTTC.

The chain uses TRBV7-8 and TRBJ1-2; maybe TRBD1 (5 bases). Germline-derived CDR1 and CDR2 are SGHVS and FQNEAQ. This CDR3 region has 15 residues. The V gene lost 1 base and the J gene lost 3 bases, with 12 bases spanning the gap. The CDR3 here is CASSLGGGVYYGYTF. CDR3 nucleotides: TGTGCCAGCAGCTTAGGCGGGGGTGTGTACTATGGCTACACCTTC.

The chain is built from TRBV9 and TRBJ1-2; D is unresolved. The germline V and J ends were trimmed by 3 bases and 10 bases, with 7 bases remaining between them. Germline V gives CDR1 SGDLS, CDR2 YYNGEE. CDR3 length: 10 residues. CDR3 nucleotide sequence: TGTGCCAGCAGCGGAGAGGTCTACACCTTC. Translating it yields CASSGEVYTF.